One sample yielded the 22 T cell receptor beta chains listed below, sequenced in a study of control samples from healthy donors and cancer patients (TCRdb year 2020). The protocol used for the library was the immunoSEQ multiplex PCR assay. Here the immuneACCESS table is served through TCRdb, limited to in-frame sequences with V and J called. Missing clones are a known gap in these copies; in checked studies unresolved V genes cover under half, and the rest lacks a known reason. Across this sample there are 100,000 to 150,000 clones, with approximately 92% seen only once. 2.5% to 3% of the sample goes to the ten largest clones. Sequences were obtained from blood. The receptors were gathered from a man aged 35-49 years in good health.

The chain joins TRBV18 to TRBJ1-1, with D tentatively TRBD1 (6 bases). V dropped 3 bases and J dropped 5 bases, with 13 bases sitting between them. This CDR3 spans 14 amino acids. From germline, CDR1 is KGHSH and CDR2 LQKENI. In DNA, the CDR3 is TGTGCCAGCTCACCGACGAGGGGGGGAACTGAAGCTTTCTTT. It is translated as CASSPTRGGTEAFF.

In this sample, this clone turned up once. The V call is TRBV3-1 (or the pseudogene TRBV3-2), the J call TRBJ2-2; D might be TRBD2 (5 bases). CDR1 is LGHDT and CDR2 is YNNKEL in the germline V gene (reference sequence). Deletions cut 4 bases from V and 4 bases from J, with 16 bases between. The CDR3 consists of 16 residues. CDR3 coding DNA: TGTGCCAGCAGCCTACAATCGGGGAGAGGCACCGGGGAGCTGTTTTTT. It specifies CASSLQSGRGTGELFF.

The chain uses TRBV5-8 and TRBJ1-4; D gene uncertain. V was trimmed by 0 bases and J by 4 bases, leaving 13 bases between them. The CDR3 totals 16 residues. The germline V gene has CDR1 SGHTS and CDR2 YDEGEE. For the CDR3, the DNA is TGTGCCAGCAGCTTGGTCAGGAGGGCGCTTAATGAAAAACTGTTTTTT. It translates to CASSLVRRALNEKLFF.

The chain has TRBV3-1 (or the pseudogene TRBV3-2) and TRBJ2-7; 10 bases align to TRBD2. The CDR3 consists of 18 residues. V dropped 3 bases and J dropped 2; count of bases not matched to a gene: 13. In germline, CDR1 is LGHDT, CDR2 YNNKEL (reference sequence). The CDR3: CASSQDRPLLAGTYEQYF. The CDR3 DNA is TGTGCCAGCAGCCAGGACAGACCCCTACTAGCGGGGACCTACGAGCAGTACTTC.

The chain employs TRBV7-3 and TRBJ2-5, with D possibly TRBD2 on 5 matching bases. The CDR3 is 15 residues long. Germline CDR1 is SGHTA and CDR2 is FQGTGA. The ends were cut back, 5 bases at V and 5 bases at J, with 18 bases in the middle. The CDR3 nucleotides read TGTGCCAGCAGCCCCAAACCTGCTAGCCACGAGACCCAGTACTTC. Residues: CASSPKPASHETQYF.

The J gene is TRBJ1-5, the V gene TRBV7-2; D is perhaps TRBD1 (5 bases). V dropped 6 bases and J dropped 7 bases, with 19 bases sitting between them. Germline CDR1 is SGHTA and CDR2 is FQGNSA. CDR3 size: 15 residues. DNA of the CDR3: TGTGCCAGCAGTTTGGACACGTGGCGGGGGCAGCCCCAGCATTTT. Its protein product is CASSLDTWRGQPQHF. Looking up the rest from reference TRBV7-2 and TRBJ1-5 gives the full variable domain: GAGVSQSPSNKVTEKGKDVELRCDPISGHTALYWYRQSLGQGLEFLIYFQGNSAPDKSGLPSDRFSAERTGGSVSTLTIQRTQQEDSAVYLCASSLDTWRGQPQHFGDGTRLSIL.

V gene TRBV7-3 combines with J gene TRBJ2-5; 8 bases are shared with TRBD1. The CDR3 is made up of 14 amino acids. Per the germline V gene, CDR1 is SGHTA and CDR2 is FQGTGA. J lost 2 bases, V lost 4 bases, and 3 bases had no gene match. CDR3 residues: CASSSGQGQETQYF. CDR3 nucleotide sequence: TGTGCCAGCAGCTCTGGACAGGGTCAAGAGACCCAGTACTTC.

This clone was seen just once. The CDR3, as DNA: TGTGCCAGCAGTACCGGACCCGGGGGGACCCAGTACTTC. Encoded protein: CASSTGPGGTQYF. The chain has TRBV6-2 or TRBV6-3 and TRBJ2-5; D is perhaps TRBD2 (6 bases). CDR1 and CDR2 from the germline V gene are MNHEY and SVGEGT. The V and J ends lost 5 bases and 7 bases respectively, with 14 bases between them. There are 13 residues in the CDR3.

V gene TRBV5-4 combines with J gene TRBJ2-1; 8 bases are a match to TRBD2. The germline V gene has CDR1 SGHNT and CDR2 YYREEE (reference sequence). This CDR3 has 13 residues. Trimming cost V 4 bases and J 8 bases; bases outside gene matches: 5. CDR3 sequence: CASSPRGGHEQFF. For the CDR3, the DNA is TGTGCCAGCAGCCCTCGGGGGGGCCATGAGCAGTTCTTC.

This chain joins TRBV29-1 and TRBJ2-1; TRBD1 aligns across 8 bases. V gave up 5 bases and J gave up 9 bases; unmatched junction bases: 12. The germline gives CDR1 SQVTM, CDR2 ANQGSEA. The CDR3 covers 14 residues. The CDR3 DNA reads TGCAGCGTTCTTACAGGGGGATTCTCTAGTGAGCAGTTCTTC. This sequence encodes CSVLTGGFSSEQFF.

The chain employs TRBV28 and TRBJ2-7, with a weak D call TRBD2 (5 bases). CDR3 length equals 15 residues. The germline CDR1 and CDR2 sequences are MDHEN and SYDVKM. V lost 8 bases to trimming and J lost 1 base, with 18 bases between them. DNA of the CDR3: TGTGCCAGCCTGGCGGGCTATATTGATTCCTACGAGCAGTACTTC. It is translated as CASLAGYIDSYEQYF.

On this clone itself: Additional DNA sequences in this sample encode the identical CDR3. The chain links TRBV19 to TRBJ2-1; 7 nucleotides agree with TRBD1. The CDR3 sequence is 15 residues long. The V gene's germline CDR1 is LNHDA and CDR2 SQIVND (reference sequence). V was clipped by 6 bases and J by 0 bases; unmatched bases: 5. Here the CDR3 DNA reads TGTGCCAGTAGGCCGGACAGGAGCTCCTACAATGAGCAGTTCTTC. It translates to CASRPDRSSYNEQFF.

The rearrangement uses TRBV7-9 and TRBJ1-1; TRBD1 aligns across 10 bases. Per germline, CDR1 SEHNR and CDR2 FQNEAQ (reference sequence). Germline trimming cut 0 bases from V and 10 bases from J; bases unmatched to any gene: 8. CDR3 length equals 15 residues. The CDR3: CASSLATGGGEVAFF. CDR3 sequence (DNA): TGTGCCAGCAGCTTAGCGACAGGGGGCGGCGAAGTAGCTTTCTTT.

The chain employs TRBV9 and TRBJ1-2; the D gene is possibly TRBD1 (5 bases). This CDR3 is 15 amino acids long. V was shortened by 0 bases and J by 4 bases, with 13 bases between the two germline ends. CDR1 is SGDLS and CDR2 is YYNGEE in the germline V gene. CDR3 bases: TGTGCCAGCAGCGTAGAGTTGGCAGGGCCCTATGGCTACACCTTC. It codes for CASSVELAGPYGYTF.

The V and J genes are TRBV13 and TRBJ1-4; the D gene is possibly TRBD1 (6 bases). The CDR3 extends over 15 amino acids. V was cut by 4 bases and J by 0 bases, with 9 bases left in between. Germline V gene data show CDR1 as PRHDT and CDR2 as FYEKMQ (reference sequence). The CDR3 nucleotides are TGTGCCAGCAGCTCTAGGACAGCAACTAATGAAAAACTGTTTTTT. It encodes CASSSRTATNEKLFF.

The chain employs TRBV14 and TRBJ1-6; D call uncertain. This CDR3 has 13 amino acids. Germline lookup yields CDR1 SGHDN and CDR2 FVKESK. The V end was cut by 4 bases, the J end by 7 bases, with 8 bases between. The CDR3 bases are TGTGCCAGCAGCCTTCAAGGAAATTCACCCCTCCACTTT. Translated, it gives CASSLQGNSPLHF.

This clone was seen only once. The chain combines TRBV5-5 with TRBJ2-7; a possible D gene is TRBD2 (5 bases). This CDR3 is built from 15 residues. The germline V gene encodes CDR1 SGHKS and CDR2 YYEKEE (reference sequence). Trimming stripped 2 bases from V and 1 base from J, with 13 bases between. The CDR3 coding sequence is TGTGCCAGCAGCTTATCAGCTGGAGGATCCTACGAGCAGTACTTC. Amino acids: CASSLSAGGSYEQYF.

This rearrangement joins TRBV5-1 to TRBJ1-6; 8 positions match TRBD1. V lost 6 bases, J lost 10 bases, and 18 bases stayed unmatched. Germline V gene data show CDR1 as SGHRS and CDR2 as YFSETQ. CDR3 size: 17 residues. CDR3 in amino acids: CASKWASKDRVWSPLHF. CDR3 DNA: TGCGCCAGCAAGTGGGCTTCAAAGGACAGGGTTTGGTCACCCCTCCACTTT.

The chain uses TRBV15 and TRBJ2-5; 13 bases agree with TRBD2. Germline CDR1 and CDR2: LNHNV and YYDKDF (reference sequence). The CDR3 has 18 residues. V shed 5 bases, J shed 3 bases, and the junction held 12 bases outside the gene matches. The CDR3, as DNA: TGTGCCACCAGCTATACCAATGGACTAGCGGGGGCCAAAGAGACCCAGTACTTC. Translated, it gives CATSYTNGLAGAKETQYF.

This chain connects TRBV4-1 to TRBJ2-5; D is unclear. The CDR3 extends over 15 amino acids. The germline gives CDR1 MGHRA, CDR2 YSYEKL. Trimming removed 1 base from V and 4 bases from J, with 13 bases in between. CDR3: CASSQGGSFRETQYF. The CDR3 nucleotides are TGCGCCAGCAGCCAAGGAGGCAGTTTCCGAGAGACCCAGTACTTC.

The rearrangement uses TRBV7-8 and TRBJ2-7; 9 bases are shared with TRBD2. This CDR3 comprises 16 residues. Germline CDR1 SGHVS, CDR2 FQNEAQ. V dropped 5 bases and J dropped 0; count of bases not matched to a gene: 8. In DNA, the CDR3 is TGTGCCAGCAGCCGCCTGACTAGCGGACCCTCCTACGAGCAGTACTTC. Translating gives CASSRLTSGPSYEQYF.

The chain employs TRBV7-3 and TRBJ2-5, with 10 bases identical to TRBD2. The germline CDR1 and CDR2 sequences are SGHTA and FQGTGA. The length of the CDR3 is 16 residues. J was trimmed by 0 bases and V by 5 bases; bases with no gene match: 6. CDR3 loop: CASSERGGMYQETQYF. The CDR3 coding sequence is TGTGCCAGCAGCGAGCGGGGGGGAATGTACCAAGAGACCCAGTACTTC.